Here is one T cell receptor (beta chain) with its context. The antigen is unknown. TCRdb's copy holds only in-frame clones and misses some; the assay was immunoSEQ multiplex PCR. The sample shows nearly 110,000 clones, nearly 90% of them seen only once. Pooled together were second doses at about 4 or about 12 weeks. This specimen comes from a study of T cell responses to AZD1222 COVID-19 vaccine. The study, taken as a whole, reports: Spike-specific TCR breadth and depth both grew after two AZD1222 doses. Donor demographics were predominantly white British with a female majority; clonal diversity may be underestimated. In all cases, repertoires were sampled only after the peak T cell response.

Germline V lookup: CDR1 MNHEY, CDR2 SVGAGI. This CDR3 contains 11 residues. Trimming pared 7 bases from V and 7 bases from J, leaving 11 bases between. This material consisted of peripheral blood, taken 28 days after the second AZD1222 dose. This chain links TRBV6-5 with TRBJ2-7, with a weak D call TRBD1 (7 bases). The receptor was derived from an adult who received the AZD1222 COVID-19 vaccine. CDR3 nucleotide sequence: TGTGCCAGCAAGACAGGGAGGGAGCAGTACTTC. It yields the protein CASKTGREQYF.